This T cell receptor beta chain comes out of a study of cytomegalovirus exposure and HLA in healthy donors. In regard to this clone: Other DNA variants within this sample encode the same CDR3.

The PCR was carried out with 60 Vbeta primers and 13 Jbeta primers. Clones were read by immunoSEQ multiplex PCR, and TCRdb kept only the in-frame ones, dropping some. The sample holds approximately 100,000 clones; about 79% are singletons and the top ten take 1.2%. Per germline, CDR1 LNHDA and CDR2 SQIVND (reference sequence). This CDR3 is built from 15 residues. J gave up 0 bases and V 3 bases, and 3 bases lay outside the gene matches. This clonotype was sampled from a woman between 18 and 30 years old in good health and CMV-seronegative. The chain recombines TRBV19 with TRBJ2-7; 9 nucleotides match TRBD2. Source material: PBMCs. CDR3 loop: CASSILAGSSYEQYF. DNA for the CDR3: TGTGCCAGTAGTATCCTAGCGGGAAGCTCCTACGAGCAGTACTTC.